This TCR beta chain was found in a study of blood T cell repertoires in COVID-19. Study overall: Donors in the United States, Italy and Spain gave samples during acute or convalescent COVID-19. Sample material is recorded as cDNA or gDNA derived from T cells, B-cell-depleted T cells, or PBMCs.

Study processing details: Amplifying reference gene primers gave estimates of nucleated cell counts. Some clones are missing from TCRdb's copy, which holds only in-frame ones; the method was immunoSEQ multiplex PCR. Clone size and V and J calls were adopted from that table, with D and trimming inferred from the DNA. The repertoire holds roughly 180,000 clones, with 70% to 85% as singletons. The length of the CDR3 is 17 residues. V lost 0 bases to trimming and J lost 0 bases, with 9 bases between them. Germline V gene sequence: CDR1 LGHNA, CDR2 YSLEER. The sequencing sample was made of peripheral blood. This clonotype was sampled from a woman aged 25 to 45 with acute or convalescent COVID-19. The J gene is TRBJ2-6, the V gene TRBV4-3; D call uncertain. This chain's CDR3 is CASSQDASSSGANVLTF. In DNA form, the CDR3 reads TGCGCCAGCAGCCAAGATGCGAGTAGCTCTGGGGCCAACGTCCTGACTTTC.